Listed below are T cell receptor beta chains from one sample, sequenced in a study of blood T cells in healthy people across ages. A single record per CDR3 protein comes from TCRdb applying MiXCR to the 5' RACE reads. The sample has over a million distinct CDR3 sequences; around 43% are singletons. Sequencing was performed on blood. The receptors were gathered from a woman aged 55-70 years in good health. The CDR3 runs from the conserved cysteine through the conserved F or W. Fields, in order: J gene, V gene, clone size, CDR3 length, D gene, CDR3 DNA, CDR3 protein. A D gene is named only where the DNA matches it firmly. Clone sizes are given selectively: once, few, many, or a class where the clone is expanded.

>TRBJ1-6|TRBV6-1|NA|14|TRBD1
TGTGCCAGCAGAGAAGACAGGGGGCGGTCACCCCTCCACTTT
CASREDRGRSPLHF
>TRBJ2-7|TRBV12-5|few|14|NA
TGTGCTAGTGGTTTTATGGGGGAAGTCTACGAGCAGTACTTC
CASGFMGEVYEQYF
>TRBJ2-7|TRBV28|NA|14|NA
TGTGCCAGCAGTTCTAGCCCGAGGGGGTACGAGCAGTACTTC
CASSSSPRGYEQYF
>TRBJ2-3|TRBV20-1|few|15|TRBD2
TGCAGTGCTAGCGGGAGGGCGATCGTTGCAGATACGCAGTATTTT
CSASGRAIVADTQYF
>TRBJ2-1|TRBV20-1|NA|15|TRBD2
TGCAGTGCAACCACACTAGCGGGAGTAGTCAATGAGCAGTTCTTC
CSATTLAGVVNEQFF
>TRBJ2-1|TRBV20-1|NA|15|NA
TGCAGTGCTAGAGGTCAGGACATCAGCTCGGTAGAGCAGTTCTTC
CSARGQDISSVEQFF
>TRBJ1-6|TRBV9|NA|15|NA
TGTGCCAGCCACGGGGGCAAGAACTATAATTCACCCCTCCACTTT
CASHGGKNYNSPLHF
>TRBJ2-1|TRBV24-1|NA|15|NA
TGTGCCACCAGTGATTTGAGAGGGGCGCCCTATGAGCAGTTCTTC
CATSDLRGAPYEQFF
>TRBJ2-1|TRBV20-1|NA|17|TRBD2
TGCAGTGCTAGACCCCCCGGGACTAGCGGGAGCGTGAATGAGCAGTTCTTC
CSARPPGTSGSVNEQFF
>TRBJ2-7|TRBV5-1|NA|15|TRBD1
TGCGCCAGCAGCTTTGGGGGACAGGGGGCGCGTGAGCAGTACTTC
CASSFGGQGAREQYF
>TRBJ2-7|TRBV12-3/TRBV12-4|few|14|TRBD2
TGTGCCAGCAGTGTAAAGGCCCTAGCGGGTGAGCAGTACTTC
CASSVKALAGEQYF
>TRBJ2-1|TRBV20-1|NA|12|NA
TGCAGTGCTAGAGATCCCAGTGTACCCGAGTTCTTC
CSARDPSVPEFF
>TRBJ2-7|TRBV29-1|NA|14|TRBD2
TGCAGCGTTGAACCTAGCGGGAGAGGCAATGAGCAGTACTTC
CSVEPSGRGNEQYF
>TRBJ2-7|TRBV20-1|few|14|TRBD2
TGCAGTGCTTTCGACGGGACTAGCCCCTACGAGCAGTACTTC
CSAFDGTSPYEQYF
>TRBJ2-5|TRBV5-1|NA|15|NA
TGCGCCAGCAGCTTGGCCAGAACCCGCGACGGATCCCAGTACTTC
CASSLARTRDGSQYF
>TRBJ1-4|TRBV7-2|NA|15|NA
TGTGCCAGCAGCTACGAGGGGGAAACTAATGAAAAACTGTTTTTT
CASSYEGETNEKLFF
>TRBJ1-2|TRBV4-2|few|13|NA
TGTGCTAGCAGCCAATTCCCCAGCGAAGGCTACACCTTC
CASSQFPSEGYTF
>TRBJ2-7|TRBV12-3/TRBV12-4|few|15|TRBD2
TGTGCCAGCTTTGCTAGCGGGAGCGGCGCCTACGAGCAGTACTTC
CASFASGSGAYEQYF
>TRBJ2-4|TRBV2|few|17|TRBD1
TGTGCCAGCAGCCGCCTGACAGGGGCCCAAGCCAAAAACATTCAGTACTTC
CASSRLTGAQAKNIQYF
>TRBJ2-3|TRBV6-5|NA|12|TRBD2
TGTGCCACGAAGCGGGAGTCGGATACGCAGTATTTT
CATKRESDTQYF
>TRBJ2-5|TRBV6-2/TRBV6-3|NA|15|TRBD2
TGTGCCAGCATCAGGAGAACTAGCGGATTGGAGACCCAGTACTTC
CASIRRTSGLETQYF
>TRBJ2-7|TRBV7-2|NA|14|NA
TGTGCCAGCAGCTTAGATACAGGGCGGTACGAGCAGTACTTC
CASSLDTGRYEQYF
>TRBJ2-1|TRBV7-3|NA|16|TRBD2
TGTGCCAGCAGCTTGAAAGCGGGAGGGGCCTCGGATGAGCAGTTCTTC
CASSLKAGGASDEQFF
>TRBJ2-7|TRBV28|many|15|NA
TGTGCCAGCAGTTTAAGTCGGGGATTCGGCTACGAGCAGTACTTC
CASSLSRGFGYEQYF
>TRBJ1-2|TRBV7-2|NA|15|TRBD1
TGTGCCAGCAGCTTAGATGGGCAGGGGGTCTCTGGCTACACCTTC
CASSLDGQGVSGYTF
>TRBJ2-4|TRBV11-1|few|16|TRBD2
TGTGCCAGCAGCTTCGGACTAGCGGGAGCCAAAAACATTCAGTACTTC
CASSFGLAGAKNIQYF
>TRBJ2-5|TRBV20-1|NA|16|TRBD1
TGCAGTGCTCCTTCACTAAGACAGGGATTCGAAGAGACCCAGTACTTC
CSAPSLRQGFEETQYF
>TRBJ2-3|TRBV4-2|NA|15|TRBD2
TGTGCCAGCCAGCGGCGGGAGGAAGGCACAGATACGCAGTATTTT
CASQRREEGTDTQYF
>TRBJ1-2|TRBV3-1|NA|14|NA
TGTGCCAGCAGCCACGGAGGGACTCCCTATGGCTACACCTTC
CASSHGGTPYGYTF
>TRBJ2-7|TRBV6-1|few|18|TRBD2
TGTGCCAGCAGTTTCGCGCTTCCCATAGCGGGAGATACCTACGAGCAGTACTTC
CASSFALPIAGDTYEQYF
>TRBJ2-3|TRBV27|NA|18|NA
TGTGCCAGCAGTTTCACAGTGAGGACTAAGACTAGCACAGATACGCAGTATTTT
CASSFTVRTKTSTDTQYF